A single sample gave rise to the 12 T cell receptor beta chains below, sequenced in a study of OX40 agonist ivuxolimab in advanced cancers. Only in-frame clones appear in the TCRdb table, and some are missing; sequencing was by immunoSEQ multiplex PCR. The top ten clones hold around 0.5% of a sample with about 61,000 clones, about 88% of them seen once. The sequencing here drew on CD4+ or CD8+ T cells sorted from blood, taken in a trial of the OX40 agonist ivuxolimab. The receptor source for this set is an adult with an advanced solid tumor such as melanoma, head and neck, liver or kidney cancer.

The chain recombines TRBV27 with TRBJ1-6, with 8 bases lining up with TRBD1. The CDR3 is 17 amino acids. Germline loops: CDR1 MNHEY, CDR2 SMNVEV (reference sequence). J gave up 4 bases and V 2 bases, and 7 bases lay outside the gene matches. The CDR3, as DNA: TGTGCCAGCAGTTTACTGGCAGGGGGCGCGTATAATTCACCCCTCCACTTT. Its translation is CASSLLAGGAYNSPLHF.

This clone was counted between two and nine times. CDR3 coding DNA: TGTGCCAGCAGCTTACAGGGATTTAGCGGGGAGCTGTTTTTT. It encodes CASSLQGFSGELFF. V gene TRBV7-2 combines with J gene TRBJ2-2; D is possibly TRBD1 (5 bases). In germline, CDR1 is SGHTA, CDR2 FQGNSA. Trimming stripped 2 bases from V and 7 bases from J, with 11 bases between. This CDR3 is 14 amino acids long.

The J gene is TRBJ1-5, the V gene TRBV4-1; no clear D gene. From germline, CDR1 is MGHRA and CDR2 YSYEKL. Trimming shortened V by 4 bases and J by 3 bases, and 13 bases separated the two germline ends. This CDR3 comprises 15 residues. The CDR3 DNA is TGCGCCAGCAGCCTACTAGGACTCTCCAATCAGCCCCAGCATTTT. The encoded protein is CASSLLGLSNQPQHF.

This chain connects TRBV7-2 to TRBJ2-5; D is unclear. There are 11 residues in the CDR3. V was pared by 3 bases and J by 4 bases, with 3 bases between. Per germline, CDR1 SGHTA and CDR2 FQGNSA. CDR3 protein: CASSLAETQYF. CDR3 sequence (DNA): TGTGCCAGCAGCTTGGCAGAGACCCAGTACTTC.

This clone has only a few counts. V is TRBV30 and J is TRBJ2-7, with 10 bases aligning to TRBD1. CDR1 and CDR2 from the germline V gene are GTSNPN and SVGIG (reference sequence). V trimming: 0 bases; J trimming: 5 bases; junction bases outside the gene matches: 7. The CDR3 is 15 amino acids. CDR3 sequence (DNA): TGTGCCTGGAGTGTGGGCGGGACAGGGGCCCACGAGCAGTACTTC. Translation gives CAWSVGGTGAHEQYF.

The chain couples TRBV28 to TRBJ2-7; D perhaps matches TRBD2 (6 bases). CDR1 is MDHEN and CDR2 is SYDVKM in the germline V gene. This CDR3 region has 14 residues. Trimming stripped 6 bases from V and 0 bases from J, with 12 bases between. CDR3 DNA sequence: TGTGCCAGCAGCCGCGGGACGTACTCCTACGAGCAGTACTTC. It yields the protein CASSRGTYSYEQYF.

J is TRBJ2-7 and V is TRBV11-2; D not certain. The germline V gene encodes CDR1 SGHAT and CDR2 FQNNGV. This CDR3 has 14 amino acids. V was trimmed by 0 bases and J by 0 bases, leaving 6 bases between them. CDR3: CASSLEALSYEQYF. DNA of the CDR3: TGTGCCAGCAGCTTAGAGGCCCTCTCCTACGAGCAGTACTTC.

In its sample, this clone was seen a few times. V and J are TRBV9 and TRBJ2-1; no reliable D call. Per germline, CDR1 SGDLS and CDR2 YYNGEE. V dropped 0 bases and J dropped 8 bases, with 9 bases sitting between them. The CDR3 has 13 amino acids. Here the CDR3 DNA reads TGTGCCAGCAGCGTAGCGGCGTTCGATGAGCAGTTCTTC. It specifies CASSVAAFDEQFF.

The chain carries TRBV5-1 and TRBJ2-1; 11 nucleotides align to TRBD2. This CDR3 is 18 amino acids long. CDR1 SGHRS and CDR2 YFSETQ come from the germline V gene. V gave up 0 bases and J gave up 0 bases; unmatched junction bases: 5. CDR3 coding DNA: TGCGCCAGCAGCTTGGAGGCTAGCGGGGGGAGCTCCTACAATGAGCAGTTCTTC. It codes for CASSLEASGGSSYNEQFF. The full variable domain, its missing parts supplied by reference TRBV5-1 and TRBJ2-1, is KAGVTQTPRYLIKTRGQQVTLSCSPISGHRSVSWYQQTPGQGLQFLFEYFSETQRNKGNFPGRFSGRQFSNSRSEMNVSTLELGDSALYLCASSLEASGGSSYNEQFFGPGTRLTVL.

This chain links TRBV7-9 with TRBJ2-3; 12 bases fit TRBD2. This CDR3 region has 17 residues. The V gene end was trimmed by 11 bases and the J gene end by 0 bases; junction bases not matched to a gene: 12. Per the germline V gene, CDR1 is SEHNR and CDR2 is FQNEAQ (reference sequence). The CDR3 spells CASRTSGDPYSTDTQYF. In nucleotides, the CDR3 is TGTGCCTCGAGGACTAGCGGGGACCCATACAGCACAGATACGCAGTATTTT. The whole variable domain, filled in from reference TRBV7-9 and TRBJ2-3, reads DTGVSQNPRHKITKRGQNVTFRCDPISEHNRLYWYRQTLGQGPEFLTYFQNEAQLEKSRLLSDRFSAERPKGSFSTLEIQRTEQGDSAMYLCASRTSGDPYSTDTQYFGPGTRLTVL.

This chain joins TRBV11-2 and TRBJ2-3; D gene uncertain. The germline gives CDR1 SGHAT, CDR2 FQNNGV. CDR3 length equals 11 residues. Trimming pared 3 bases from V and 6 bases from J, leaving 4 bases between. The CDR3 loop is CASSFKDTQYF. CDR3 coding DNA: TGTGCCAGCAGCTTCAAGGATACGCAGTATTTT.

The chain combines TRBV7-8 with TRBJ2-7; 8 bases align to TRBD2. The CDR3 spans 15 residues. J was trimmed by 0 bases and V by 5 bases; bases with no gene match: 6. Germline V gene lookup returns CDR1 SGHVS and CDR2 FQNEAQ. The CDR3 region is CASSPTSGSSYEQYF. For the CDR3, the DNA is TGTGCCAGCAGCCCAACTAGCGGCAGCTCCTACGAGCAGTACTTC.